This TCR beta chain was recovered during a study of human T cells and chemical hapten exposure. Time point specified: patch test 1, 2 weeks after DPC sensitization. Stated treatment: therapeutic diphenylcyclopropenone sensitization with weekly scalp DPC. The CDR3 length is 11 residues. The V gene lost 2 bases and the J gene lost 5 bases, with 2 bases spanning the gap. The germline V gene encodes CDR1 KGHDR and CDR2 SFDVKD. MiXCR, applied by TCRdb to the RACE reads, yields one record per CDR3 protein. The sample consists of about 100,000 distinct CDR3 sequences, roughly a tenth of them appearing once. V gene TRBV24-1 combines with J gene TRBJ2-5, with D hard to call. The receptor's source is a man aged 35 to 55 with alopecia areata. Some clones in this sample may be carry-over from other donors' samples. The sequencing used whole blood, collected in connection with sensitization to the hapten diphenylcyclopropenone (DPC). Here the CDR3 DNA reads TGTGCCACCAGTGATTATGAGACCCAGTACTTC. Encoded protein: CATSDYETQYF.